This T cell receptor beta chain is from a study of blood T cell repertoires in COVID-19. Original handling: Amplifying reference gene primers gave estimates of nucleated cell counts. This table comes from immunoSEQ multiplex PCR, and its TCRdb copy is limited to in-frame clones, with some not included. Clone size and the V and J calls come from that table; the DNA yielded D and trimming. The sample has over 100,000 clones, around 80% seen once; the top ten hold roughly 4.7%. CDR1 is SGHVS and CDR2 is FQNEAQ in the germline V gene. The V gene lost 5 bases and the J gene lost 2 bases, with 9 bases spanning the gap. This CDR3 spans 13 amino acids.

This chain uses TRBV7-8 with TRBJ2-5; no clear D gene. The origin of this receptor is a human donor in a cohort sampled during active or convalescent COVID-19. The specimen was peripheral blood. DNA for the CDR3: TGTGCCAGCAGCACCCTAACGCAAGAGACCCAGTACTTC. Protein product: CASSTLTQETQYF.